This is a list of T cell receptor beta chains from one sample in a study of shared clonotypes between healthy human individuals. The assay was immunoSEQ multiplex PCR, and TCRdb's table has in-frame clones only and misses some. Among about a million clones, 60% to 85% were seen once, and the ten largest hold about 0.94%. The source material was memory CD4+ T cells from PBMCs. These TCRs come from a man aged 18 to 30 in good health. Some clones in this sample may be carry-over from other donors' samples. Each CDR3 is given with its conserved first and last residue. The D gene is left open where the match is weak. Rows may omit the clone size; those that give it use once, few, many or a size class.

v_gene,abundance,j_gene,d_gene,CDR3aa,CDR3nt
TRBV6-5,NA,TRBJ1-5,NA,CASGEGSQPQHF,TGTGCCAGCGGGGAGGGATCTCAGCCCCAGCATTTT
TRBV5-1,NA,TRBJ2-1,TRBD2,CASSPGLAGGTDEQFF,TGCGCCAGCAGTCCTGGACTAGCGGGAGGTACAGATGAGCAGTTCTTC
TRBV14,NA,TRBJ2-2,TRBD2,CASSQWGTSGTGELFF,TGTGCCAGCAGCCAGTGGGGGACTAGCGGGACCGGGGAGCTGTTTTTT
TRBV6-5,NA,TRBJ1-4,NA,CASSYLDATNEKLFF,TGTGCCAGCAGTTACTTGGATGCAACTAATGAAAAACTGTTTTTT
TRBV2,NA,TRBJ2-2,TRBD1,CASTRDRGGTGELFF,TGTGCCAGCACTCGGGACAGGGGGGGTACCGGGGAGCTGTTTTTT
TRBV28,NA,TRBJ2-1,NA,CASSLEREQFF,TGTGCCAGCAGTCTAGAGCGGGAGCAGTTCTTC
TRBV28,NA,TRBJ2-7,TRBD2,CASSLSSGRVYEQYF,TGTGCCAGCAGCCTCTCTAGCGGGAGAGTCTACGAGCAGTACTTC
TRBV5-4,NA,TRBJ1-2,TRBD1,CASSPKGQGYGYTF,TGTGCCAGCAGCCCCAAGGGACAGGGCTATGGCTACACCTTC
TRBV5-4,NA,TRBJ2-5,NA,CASRSFSGQETQYF,TGTGCCAGCAGGAGTTTCAGCGGGCAAGAGACCCAGTACTTC
TRBV27,NA,TRBJ1-4,TRBD1,CASSSTGEDEKLFF,TGTGCCAGCAGTTCGACAGGGGAAGATGAAAAACTGTTTTTT
TRBV27,once,TRBJ2-3,TRBD2,CASSLKWSSGRRDTQYF,TGTGCCAGCAGTTTAAAGTGGAGTAGCGGGAGAAGAGATACGCAGTATTTT
TRBV18,NA,TRBJ2-4,NA,CASSPPQSKNIQYF,TGTGCCAGCTCACCACCCCAATCCAAAAACATTCAGTACTTC
TRBV5-4,NA,TRBJ2-5,NA,CASSSDREGETQYF,TGTGCCAGCAGCTCGGACAGGGAGGGAGAGACCCAGTACTTC
TRBV5-8,NA,TRBJ2-7,NA,CASSLVGWGQDSYEQYF,TGTGCCAGCAGCTTGGTGGGGTGGGGCCAGGATTCCTACGAGCAGTACTTC
TRBV5-1,NA,TRBJ2-1,NA,CASSLSASGKSYNEQFF,TGCGCCAGCAGCTTGTCCGCTTCTGGGAAGAGTTACAATGAGCAGTTCTTC
TRBV9,NA,TRBJ1-3,NA,CASSVLDSIFGNTIYF,TGTGCCAGCAGCGTACTTGACAGCATCTTTGGAAACACCATATATTTT
TRBV6-1,NA,TRBJ2-7,NA,CASTRMGAAYGQYF,TGTGCCAGCACCAGAATGGGGGCGGCCTACGGGCAGTACTTC
TRBV6-5,once,TRBJ2-7,NA,CASQYPGTFYEQYF,TGTGCCAGCCAATACCCAGGGACTTTCTACGAGCAGTACTTC
TRBV28,once,TRBJ2-3,NA,CASSLARAGTDTQYF,TGTGCCAGCAGTTTAGCTCGGGCAGGTACAGATACGCAGTATTTT
TRBV5-1,NA,TRBJ2-5,TRBD2,CASSFNAGDETQYF,TGCGCCAGCAGCTTTAATGCGGGAGATGAGACCCAGTACTTC
TRBV28,NA,TRBJ1-2,NA,CASSLTGPGNGGYTF,TGTGCCAGCAGTTTGACGGGGCCAGGGAACGGTGGCTACACCTTC
TRBV28,many,TRBJ1-5,TRBD1,CASSLPGQAYQPQHF,TGTGCCAGCAGTTTGCCGGGACAGGCCTATCAGCCCCAGCATTTT
TRBV29-1,NA,TRBJ1-1,NA,CSVGYGDTEAFF,TGCAGCGTTGGATACGGGGACACTGAAGCTTTCTTT
TRBV27,NA,TRBJ1-3,NA,CASWRAGAGNTIYF,TGTGCCAGCTGGAGAGCAGGGGCCGGAAACACCATATATTTT
TRBV18,NA,TRBJ1-3,TRBD1,CASSPTGTGTGNTIYF,TGTGCCAGCTCACCCACCGGGACAGGGACCGGAAACACCATATATTTT
TRBV5-1,NA,TRBJ2-3,NA,CASSQKSSATQYF,TGCGCCAGCAGCCAGAAATCTAGCGCAACGCAGTATTTT
TRBV2,NA,TRBJ2-7,TRBD2,CASRVAGKLDEQYF,TGTGCCAGCAGGGTAGCGGGAAAGCTCGACGAGCAGTACTTC
TRBV7-9,NA,TRBJ1-4,NA,CASSLVTATNEKLFF,TGTGCCAGCAGCTTAGTGACAGCAACTAATGAAAAACTGTTTTTT
TRBV28,NA,TRBJ2-1,TRBD2,CASIAGTSGSREQFF,TGTGCCAGCATCGCCGGGACTAGCGGGAGTAGGGAGCAGTTCTTC
TRBV6-6,NA,TRBJ2-1,NA,CASSSTGWGNEQFF,TGTGCCAGCAGTTCGACCGGGTGGGGCAATGAGCAGTTCTTC
TRBV11-2,NA,TRBJ1-5,NA,CASSLDVDQPQHF,TGTGCCAGCAGCTTAGATGTAGATCAGCCCCAGCATTTT
TRBV29-1,NA,TRBJ2-2,TRBD1,CSVDTGATGELFF,TGCAGCGTTGACACAGGGGCCACCGGGGAGCTGTTTTTT
TRBV5-4,NA,TRBJ2-7,TRBD2,CASSPPSGRVEEQYF,TGTGCCAGCAGCCCGCCTAGCGGGAGGGTGGAGGAGCAGTACTTC
TRBV5-1,NA,TRBJ1-4,TRBD1,CASSGGGQAEKLFF,TGCGCCAGCAGCGGAGGGGGACAGGCGGAAAAACTGTTTTTT
TRBV2,NA,TRBJ2-1,TRBD2,CASSPPGGLAAFF,TGTGCCAGCAGTCCCCCCGGGGGACTAGCGGCGTTCTTC
TRBV30,NA,TRBJ2-4,TRBD1,CAWSPGGVGIQYF,TGTGCCTGGAGTCCAGGGGGTGTTGGCATTCAGTACTTC
TRBV10-3,NA,TRBJ2-5,NA,CAISEASGRETQYF,TGTGCCATCAGTGAGGCGTCAGGGCGAGAGACCCAGTACTTC
TRBV23-1,few,TRBJ1-5,NA,CASSQGEGRGNQPQHF,TGCGCCAGCAGTCAGGGGGAGGGGAGGGGCAATCAGCCCCAGCATTTT
TRBV9,NA,TRBJ2-4,NA,CASSALIGGQLAKNIQYF,TGTGCCAGCAGCGCTTTGATAGGTGGACAACTAGCCAAAAACATTCAGTACTTC